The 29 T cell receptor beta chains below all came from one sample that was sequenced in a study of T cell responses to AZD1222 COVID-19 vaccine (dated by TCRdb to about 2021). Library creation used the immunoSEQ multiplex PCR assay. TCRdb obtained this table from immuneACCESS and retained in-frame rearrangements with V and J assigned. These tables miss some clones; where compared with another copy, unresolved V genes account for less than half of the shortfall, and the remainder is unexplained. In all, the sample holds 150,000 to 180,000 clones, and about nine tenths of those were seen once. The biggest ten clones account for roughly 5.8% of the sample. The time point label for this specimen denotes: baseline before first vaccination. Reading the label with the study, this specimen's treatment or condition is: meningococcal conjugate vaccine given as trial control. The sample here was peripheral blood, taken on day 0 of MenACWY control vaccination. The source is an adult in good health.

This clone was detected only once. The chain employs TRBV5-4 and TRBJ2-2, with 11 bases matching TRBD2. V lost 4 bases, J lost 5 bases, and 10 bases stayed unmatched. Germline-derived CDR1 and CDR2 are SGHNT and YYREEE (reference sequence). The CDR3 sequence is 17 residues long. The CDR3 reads CASSPGTSGRLTGELFF. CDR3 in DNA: TGTGCCAGCAGCCCTGGGACTAGCGGACGTTTAACCGGGGAGCTGTTTTTT.

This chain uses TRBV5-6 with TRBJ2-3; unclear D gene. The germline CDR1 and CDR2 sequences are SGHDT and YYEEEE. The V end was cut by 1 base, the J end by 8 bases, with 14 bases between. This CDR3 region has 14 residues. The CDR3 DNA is TGTGCCAGCAGCTTGAAAGGTGGAATGGGTACGCAGTATTTT. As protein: CASSLKGGMGTQYF.

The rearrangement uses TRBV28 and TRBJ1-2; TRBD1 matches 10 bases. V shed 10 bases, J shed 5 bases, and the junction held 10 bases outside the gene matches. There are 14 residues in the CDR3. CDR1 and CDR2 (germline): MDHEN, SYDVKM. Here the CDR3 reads CATASDRGLYGYTF. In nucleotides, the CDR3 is TGTGCCACCGCCTCCGACAGGGGGCTTTATGGCTACACCTTC.

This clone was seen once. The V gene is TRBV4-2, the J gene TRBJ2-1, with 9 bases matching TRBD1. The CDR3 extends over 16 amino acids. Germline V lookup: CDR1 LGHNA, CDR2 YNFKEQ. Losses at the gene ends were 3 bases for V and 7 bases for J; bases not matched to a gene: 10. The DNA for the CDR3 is TGTGCCAGCAGCCAGATTTGGGACAGGGACGGAAATGAGCAGTTCTTC. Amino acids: CASSQIWDRDGNEQFF.

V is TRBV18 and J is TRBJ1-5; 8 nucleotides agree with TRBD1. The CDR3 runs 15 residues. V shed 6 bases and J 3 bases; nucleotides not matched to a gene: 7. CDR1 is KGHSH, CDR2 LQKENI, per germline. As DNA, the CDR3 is TGTGCCAGCTCCGCCGTACAGGGGGACAATCAGCCCCAGCATTTT. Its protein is CASSAVQGDNQPQHF.

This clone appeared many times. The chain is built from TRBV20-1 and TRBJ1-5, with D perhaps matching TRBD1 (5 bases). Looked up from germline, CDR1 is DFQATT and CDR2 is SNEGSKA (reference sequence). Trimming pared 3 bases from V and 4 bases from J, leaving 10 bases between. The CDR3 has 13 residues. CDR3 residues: CSASIQENQPQHF. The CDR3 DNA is TGCAGTGCTAGTATACAGGAAAATCAGCCCCAGCATTTT.

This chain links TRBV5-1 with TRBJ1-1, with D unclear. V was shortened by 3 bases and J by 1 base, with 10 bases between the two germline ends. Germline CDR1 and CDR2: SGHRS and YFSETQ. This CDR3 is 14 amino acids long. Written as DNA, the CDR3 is TGCGCCAGCAGCTCGTCGGGCCCGAACACTGAAGCTTTCTTT. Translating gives CASSSSGPNTEAFF.

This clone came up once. The CDR3 spells CASSWGRGNTEAFF. In nucleotides, the CDR3 is TGTGCCAGCAGTTGGGGGCGGGGGAACACTGAAGCTTTCTTT. This rearrangement joins TRBV5-5 to TRBJ1-1; perhaps TRBD1 as D (6 bases). This CDR3 has 14 amino acids. Between the trimmed V and J ends, which lost 5 bases and 1 base, there was a span of 12 bases. Germline V gene lookup returns CDR1 SGHKS and CDR2 YYEKEE (reference sequence).

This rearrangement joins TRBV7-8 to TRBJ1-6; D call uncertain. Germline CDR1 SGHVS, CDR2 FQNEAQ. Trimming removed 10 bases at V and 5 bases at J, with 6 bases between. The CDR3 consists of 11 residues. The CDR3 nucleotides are TGTGCCACCCGAAATAATTCACCCCTCCACTTT. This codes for CATRNNSPLHF.

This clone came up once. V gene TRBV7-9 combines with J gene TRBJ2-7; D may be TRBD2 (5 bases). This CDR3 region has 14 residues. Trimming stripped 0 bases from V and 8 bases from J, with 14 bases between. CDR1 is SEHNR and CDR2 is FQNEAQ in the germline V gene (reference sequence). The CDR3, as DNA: TGTGCCAGCAGCTTAGCGCTAGAAGCGGCTAAGCAGTACTTC. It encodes CASSLALEAAKQYF.

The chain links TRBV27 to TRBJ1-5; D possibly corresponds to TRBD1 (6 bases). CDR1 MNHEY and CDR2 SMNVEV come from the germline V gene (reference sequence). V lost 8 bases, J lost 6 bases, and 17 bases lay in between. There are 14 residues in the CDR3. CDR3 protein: CASARGASGQPQHF. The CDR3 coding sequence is TGTGCCAGCGCGAGGGGGGCCTCCGGTCAGCCCCAGCATTTT.

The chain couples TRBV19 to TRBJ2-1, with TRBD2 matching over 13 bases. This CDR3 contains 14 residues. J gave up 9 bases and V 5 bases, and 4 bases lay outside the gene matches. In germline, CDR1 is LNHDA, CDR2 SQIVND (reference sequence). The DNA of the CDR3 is TGTGCCAGTAGTCCGGGACTAGCGGGGCGTGAGCAGTTCTTC. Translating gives CASSPGLAGREQFF. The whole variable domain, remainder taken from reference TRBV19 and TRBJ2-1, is DGGITQSPKYLFRKEGQNVTLSCEQNLNHDAMYWYRQDPGQGLRLIYYSQIVNDFQKGDIAEGYSVSREKKESFPLTVTSAQKNPTAFYLCASSPGLAGREQFFGPGTRLTVL.

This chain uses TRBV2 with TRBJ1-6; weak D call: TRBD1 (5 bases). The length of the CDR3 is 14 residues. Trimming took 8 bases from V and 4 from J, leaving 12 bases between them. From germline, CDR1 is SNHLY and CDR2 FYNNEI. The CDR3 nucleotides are TGTGCCAGCGACAGAGATACGTATAATTCACCCCTCCACTTT. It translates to CASDRDTYNSPLHF.

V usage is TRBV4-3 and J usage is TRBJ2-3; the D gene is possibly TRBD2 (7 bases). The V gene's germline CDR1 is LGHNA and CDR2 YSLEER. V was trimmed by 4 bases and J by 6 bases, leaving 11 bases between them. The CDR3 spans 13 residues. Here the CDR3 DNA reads TGCGCCAGCAGCCTACGGGGGGCGGATACGCAGTATTTT. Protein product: CASSLRGADTQYF.

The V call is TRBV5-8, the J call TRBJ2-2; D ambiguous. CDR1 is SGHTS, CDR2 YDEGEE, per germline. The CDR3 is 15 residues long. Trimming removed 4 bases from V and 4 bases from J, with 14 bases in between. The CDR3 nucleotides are TGTGCCAGCAGCCTAATGGGCGTGGCCACCGGGGAGCTGTTTTTT. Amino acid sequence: CASSLMGVATGELFF.

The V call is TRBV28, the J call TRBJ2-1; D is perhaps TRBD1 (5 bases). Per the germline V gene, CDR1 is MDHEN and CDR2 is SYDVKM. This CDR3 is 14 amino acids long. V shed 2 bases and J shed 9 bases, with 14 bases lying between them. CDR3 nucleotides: TGTGCCAGCAGTTTAATGGGCAGGGCGGTTGAGCAGTTCTTC. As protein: CASSLMGRAVEQFF. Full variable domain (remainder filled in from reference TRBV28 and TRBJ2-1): DVKVTQSSRYLVKRTGEKVFLECVQDMDHENMFWYRQDPGLGLRLIYFSYDVKMKEKGDIPEGYSVSREKKERFSLILESASTNQTSMYLCASSLMGRAVEQFFGPGTRLTVL.

CDR3 residues: CASSVELQGSNTEAFF. In nucleotides, the CDR3 is TGTGCCAGCAGCGTAGAACTACAGGGGTCGAACACTGAAGCTTTCTTT. The gene calls are TRBV9 and TRBJ1-1; 7 positions agree with TRBD1. This CDR3 has 16 residues. The V and J ends lost 0 bases and 1 base, in that order; junction bases with no gene match: 6. CDR1 SGDLS and CDR2 YYNGEE come from the germline V gene. Complete variable domain (other parts from reference TRBV9 and TRBJ1-1): DSGVTQTPKHLITATGQRVTLRCSPRSGDLSVYWYQQSLDQGLQFLIQYYNGEERAKGNILERFSAQQFPDLHSELNLSSLELGDSALYFCASSVELQGSNTEAFFGQGTRLTVV.

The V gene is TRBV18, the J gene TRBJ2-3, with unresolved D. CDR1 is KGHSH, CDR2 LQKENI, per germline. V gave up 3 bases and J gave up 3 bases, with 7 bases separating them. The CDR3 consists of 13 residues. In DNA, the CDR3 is TGTGCCAGCTCACCTCGGCAGACAGATACGCAGTATTTT. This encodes CASSPRQTDTQYF.

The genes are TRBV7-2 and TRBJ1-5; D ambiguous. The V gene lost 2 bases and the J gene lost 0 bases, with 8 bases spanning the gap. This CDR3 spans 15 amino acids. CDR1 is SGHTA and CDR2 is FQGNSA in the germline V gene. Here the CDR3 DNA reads TGTGCCAGCAGCTTATCGGCCTATAGCAATCAGCCCCAGCATTTT. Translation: CASSLSAYSNQPQHF.

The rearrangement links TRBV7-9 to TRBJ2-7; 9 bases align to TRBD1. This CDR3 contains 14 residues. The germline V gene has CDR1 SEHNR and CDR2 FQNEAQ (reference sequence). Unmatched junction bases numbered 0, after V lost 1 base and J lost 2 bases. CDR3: CASSLGQGAYEQYV. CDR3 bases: TGTGCCAGCAGCTTAGGACAGGGGGCCTACGAGCAGTACGTC.

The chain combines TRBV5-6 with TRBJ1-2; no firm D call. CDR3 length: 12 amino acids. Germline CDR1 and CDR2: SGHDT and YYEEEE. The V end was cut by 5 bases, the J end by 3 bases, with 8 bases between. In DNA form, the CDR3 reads TGTGCCAGCAGTTATACTTACTATGGCTACACCTTC. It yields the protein CASSYTYYGYTF.

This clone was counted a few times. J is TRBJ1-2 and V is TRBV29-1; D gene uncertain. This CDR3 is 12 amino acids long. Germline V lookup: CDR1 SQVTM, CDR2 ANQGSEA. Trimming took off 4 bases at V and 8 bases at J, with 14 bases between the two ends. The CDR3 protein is CSVVLGKRGYTF. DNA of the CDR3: TGCAGCGTTGTATTGGGAAAAAGGGGCTACACCTTC.

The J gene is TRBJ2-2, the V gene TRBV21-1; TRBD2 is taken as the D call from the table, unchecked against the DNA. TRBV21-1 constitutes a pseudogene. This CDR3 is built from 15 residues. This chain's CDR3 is CASSLEGSGAGELFF. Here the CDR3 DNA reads TGTGCCAGCAGCCTCGAGGGGTCGGGAGCCGGGGAGCTGTTTTTT.

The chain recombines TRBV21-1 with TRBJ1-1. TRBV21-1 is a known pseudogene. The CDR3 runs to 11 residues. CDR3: CARRLNTEAFF. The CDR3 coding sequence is TGTGCCAGGAGGTTGAACACTGAAGCTTTCTTT.

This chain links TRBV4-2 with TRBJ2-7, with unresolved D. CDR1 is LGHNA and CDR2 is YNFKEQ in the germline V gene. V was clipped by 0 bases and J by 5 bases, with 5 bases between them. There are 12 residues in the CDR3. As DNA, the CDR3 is TGTGCCAGCAGCCAAGATGTAGACGAGCAGTACTTC. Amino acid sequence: CASSQDVDEQYF.

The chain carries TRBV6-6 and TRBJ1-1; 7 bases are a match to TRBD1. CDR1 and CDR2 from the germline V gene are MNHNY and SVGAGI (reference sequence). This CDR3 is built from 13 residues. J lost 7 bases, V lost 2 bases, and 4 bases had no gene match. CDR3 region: CASSYTRDSEAFF. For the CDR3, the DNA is TGTGCCAGCAGTTACACCCGGGACAGTGAAGCTTTCTTT.

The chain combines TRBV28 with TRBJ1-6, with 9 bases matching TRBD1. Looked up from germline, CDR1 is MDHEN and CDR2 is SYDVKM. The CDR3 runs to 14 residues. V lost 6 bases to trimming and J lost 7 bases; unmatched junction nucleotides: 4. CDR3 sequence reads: CASSDRGINSPLHF. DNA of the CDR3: TGTGCCAGCAGCGACAGGGGGATCAATTCACCCCTCCACTTT.

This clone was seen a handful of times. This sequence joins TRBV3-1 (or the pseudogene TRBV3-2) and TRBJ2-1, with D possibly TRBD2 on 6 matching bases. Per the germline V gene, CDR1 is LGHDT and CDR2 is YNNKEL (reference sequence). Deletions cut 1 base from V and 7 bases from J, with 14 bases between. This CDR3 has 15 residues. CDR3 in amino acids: CASSQAGAGANEQFF. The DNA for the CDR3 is TGTGCCAGCAGCCAAGCGGGAGCCGGGGCGAATGAGCAGTTCTTC.

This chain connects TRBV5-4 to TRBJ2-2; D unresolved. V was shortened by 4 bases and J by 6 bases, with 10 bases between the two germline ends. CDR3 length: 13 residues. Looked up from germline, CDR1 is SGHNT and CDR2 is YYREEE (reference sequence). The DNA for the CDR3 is TGTGCCAGCAGCCTGGCTTCGTCCGGGGAGCTGTTTTTT. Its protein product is CASSLASSGELFF.